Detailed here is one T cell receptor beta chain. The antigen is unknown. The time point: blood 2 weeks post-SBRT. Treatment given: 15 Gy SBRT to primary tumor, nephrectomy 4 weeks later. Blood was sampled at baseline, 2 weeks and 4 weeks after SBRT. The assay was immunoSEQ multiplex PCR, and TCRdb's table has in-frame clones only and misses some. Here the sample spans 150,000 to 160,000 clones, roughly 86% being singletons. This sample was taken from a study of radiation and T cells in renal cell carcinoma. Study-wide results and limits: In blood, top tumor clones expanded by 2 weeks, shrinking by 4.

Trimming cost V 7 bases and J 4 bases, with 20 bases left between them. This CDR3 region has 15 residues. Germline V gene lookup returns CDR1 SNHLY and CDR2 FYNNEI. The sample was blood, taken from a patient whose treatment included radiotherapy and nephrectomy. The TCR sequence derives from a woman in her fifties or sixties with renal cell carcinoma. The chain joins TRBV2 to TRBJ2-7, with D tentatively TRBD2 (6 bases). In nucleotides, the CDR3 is TGTGCCAGCATAGCCCCCATGGCGGGGCTGTACGAGCAGTACTTC. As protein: CASIAPMAGLYEQYF.